This T cell receptor (beta chain) was identified during a study of OX40 agonist ivuxolimab in advanced cancers. With respect to the entire study: The costimulatory receptor OX40 (CD134) was targeted by ivuxolimab, a fully human IgG2 agonistic monoclonal antibody. The paper describes the monotherapy dose-escalation part (N of about 47 patients) of the phase I trial of ivuxolimab. Intravenous ivuxolimab was administered to patients every 2 weeks at six dose levels: 0.01, 0.1, 0.3, 1.5, 3 and 10 mg/kg. Among the roughly 54 dose-escalation patients, 19 had hepatocellular carcinoma, 15 or so melanoma, 9 renal cell carcinoma and 9 head and neck cancer. Partial responses occurred in three dose-escalation patients: two with cutaneous melanoma and one with hepatocellular carcinoma. Peripheral TCRbeta sequencing aimed to test whether ivuxolimab altered TCR sequence diversity and caused clonal T-cell expansion. Patients were allowed to have had prior anti-PD-1, anti-PD-L1 or anti-CTLA-4 therapy, and approximately 40% of the dose-escalation patients had previously received checkpoint inhibitors. In the dose-escalation cohort, around four fifths of patients were male, and the mean age was roughly 60 years with a range of about 20 to 79.

Patients with autoimmune disease history or receiving systemic immunosuppression were excluded from the trial. Peripheral blood for TCR sequencing was collected from all dose cohorts at baseline, on cycle 4 day 1, and on cycle 7 day 1. Samples were obtained from an open-label, multicenter, first-in-human phase I dose-escalation trial of ivuxolimab. Adults with locally advanced or metastatic melanoma, renal cell, hepatocellular, or head and neck squamous cell carcinoma were enrolled in the trial. Before TCR sequencing, CD4+ T cells and CD8+ T cells from peripheral blood were sorted into separate populations. General findings and caveats noted by the study authors: On average, CD8+ T cells showed more expanded clones than CD4+ T cells after ivuxolimab. Partial responders in the 0.1-3.0 mg/kg groups had among the lowest normalized peripheral clonal expansion, especially among CD8+ T cells. The antigen specificity of the clonally expanded peripheral T cells was not determined. Clonal expansion of both CD4+ and CD8+ blood T cells was observed from baseline to week 6 at doses 0.1 to 3.0 mg/kg. Low levels of normalized T-cell clonal expansion were also seen in some patients who did not respond.

Including cysteine and phenylalanine, the CDR3 has 12 amino acids. The sequence is cut down to CDR3 DNA, 36 bases in frame from base 1. Sequences MNHEY (CDR1) and SVGAGI (CDR2) are obtained from the germline V gene. Deletion took 6 bases off V and 5 bases off J, with a span of 10 bases between the germline ends. A note on this clone: Its binding antigen is unknown. Within one base of it there is no much larger clone, and no base qualities were kept. The sample carries other DNA sequences with the same CDR3.

Genomic DNA was isolated from the sorted cells so that the TCRbeta CDR3 region could be sequenced. TCRbeta CDR3 regions were sequenced using the immunoSEQ Assay. The table was pulled from immuneACCESS by TCRdb, which kept in-frame rearrangements only. Such tables lose some clones; where checked, under half of the loss comes from unresolved V genes, and the rest has no known cause. In this sample the table shows roughly 79,000 clones, 85% to 95% of which occur a single time. The ten largest clones take up roughly 9.6% of the sample. The TCR originated in an adult with an advanced solid tumor such as melanoma, head and neck, liver or kidney cancer. This specimen consisted of CD4+ or CD8+ T cells sorted from blood, obtained in a trial of the OX40 agonist ivuxolimab. Recombination connected TRBV6-5 to TRBJ1-1; the D region possibly corresponds to TRBD1 (6 bases align). The DNA reads as follows: TGTGCCAGCAGCCAAGGGGGGACTGAAGCTTTCTTT. Its protein is CASSQGGTEAFF.